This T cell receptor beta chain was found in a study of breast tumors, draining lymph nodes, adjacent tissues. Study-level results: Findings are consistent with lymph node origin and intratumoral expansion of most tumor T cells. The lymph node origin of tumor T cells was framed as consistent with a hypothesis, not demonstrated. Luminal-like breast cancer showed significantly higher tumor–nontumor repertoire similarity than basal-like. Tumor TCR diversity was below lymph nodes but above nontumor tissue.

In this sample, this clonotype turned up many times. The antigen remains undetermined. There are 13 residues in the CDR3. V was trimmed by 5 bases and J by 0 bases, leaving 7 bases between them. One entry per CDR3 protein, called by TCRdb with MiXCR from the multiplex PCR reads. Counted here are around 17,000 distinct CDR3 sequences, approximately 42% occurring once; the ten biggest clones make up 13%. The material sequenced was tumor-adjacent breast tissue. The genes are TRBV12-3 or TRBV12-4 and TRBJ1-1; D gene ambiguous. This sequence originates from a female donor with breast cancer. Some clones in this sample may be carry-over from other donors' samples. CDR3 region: CASSRKVNTEAFF. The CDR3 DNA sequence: TGTGCCAGCAGTCGGAAGGTGAACACTGAAGCTTTCTTT.